The 21 T cell receptor beta chains presented below share a single source sample, sequenced in a study of regulatory T cells in long-lasting Graves disease. According to the study, TCR beta libraries were built with iRepertoire HTBI primers and CDR3-region Arm-PCR. In TCRdb, the multiplex PCR reads were re-called with MiXCR into one record per CDR3 protein. The repertoire consists of 400,000 to 450,000 distinct CDR3 sequences, with about 25% occurring once and the leading ten covering roughly a quarter. Documented time point: persistent/refractory GD, antithyroid drugs over 5 years with positive TRAb. PBMCs were the source of the RNA used for TCR sequencing. The sample was peripheral blood mononuclear cells (PBMCs), taken when the disease was refractory, from a patient treated with antithyroid drugs. The receptors were sampled from a female donor with Graves disease.

The rearrangement uses TRBV7-2 and TRBJ1-5, with a weak D call TRBD1 (5 bases). V was clipped by 4 bases and J by 0 bases, with 19 bases between them. CDR3 length: 18 residues. CDR1 and CDR2 from the germline V gene are SGHTA and FQGNSA. The CDR3 is CASSSDGTGLYSNQPQHF. The CDR3 DNA reads TGTGCCAGCAGCTCGGACGGGACGGGGCTTTATAGCAATCAGCCCCAGCATTTT. The entire variable domain, with the rest obtained from reference TRBV7-2 and TRBJ1-5, is as follows: GAGVSQSPSNKVTEKGKDVELRCDPISGHTALYWYRQSLGQGLEFLIYFQGNSAPDKSGLPSDRFSAERTGGSVSTLTIQRTQQEDSAVYLCASSSDGTGLYSNQPQHFGDGTRLSIL.

The V and J genes are TRBV5-1 and TRBJ1-2, with 9 positions matching TRBD1. With 4 bases clipped from V and 7 bases from J, the junction kept 8 bases outside the gene matches. Germline V gene sequence: CDR1 SGHRS, CDR2 YFSETQ. The CDR3 runs 14 residues. CDR3: CASSPGDRDFGYTF. CDR3 bases: TGCGCCAGCAGCCCCGGGGACAGGGACTTTGGCTACACCTTC.

This clonotype was seen ten or more times. The J gene is TRBJ2-5, the V gene TRBV6-1; D may correspond to TRBD1 or TRBD2 (5 bases each). The CDR3 is 15 amino acids. Looked up from germline, CDR1 is MNHNS and CDR2 is SASEGT. Trimming took off 5 bases at V and 5 bases at J, with 18 bases between the two ends. CDR3 DNA sequence: TGTGCCAGCAGTCCCTACCTTGGGGGTTTGGAGACCCAGTACTTC. This encodes CASSPYLGGLETQYF.

Details on this clonotype: A single base separates this from a much larger clone, so it may be a read error. The V gene is TRBV7-2, the J gene TRBJ2-6; TRBD1 is a possible D gene (5 bases). There are 16 residues in the CDR3. Germline-derived CDR1 and CDR2 are SGHTA and FQGNSA. Here the CDR3 reads CASSFSRNSGADVLTF. The CDR3 bases are TGTGCCAGCAGCTTTAGCCGGAACTCTGGGGCCGACGTCCTGACTTTC.

About this clonotype itself: Relative to the germline gene, one junction end is altered; a read error may explain this. The CDR3 protein is CASSLAAGTSGRRRHF. The CDR3 DNA follows: TGCGCCAGCAGCTTGGCGGCCGGGACTAGCGGGAGGCGACGACACTTC. V and J are TRBV5-1 and TRBJ2-7; 15 bases fit TRBD2. This CDR3 contains 16 residues. Germline-derived CDR1 and CDR2 are SGHRS and YFSETQ. Full variable domain (missing parts from reference TRBV5-1 and TRBJ2-7): KAGVTQTPRYLIKTRGQQVTLSCSPISGHRSVSWYQQTPGQGLQFLFEYFSETQRNKGNFPGRFSGRQFSNSRSEMNVSTLELGDSALYLCASSLAAGTSGRRRHFGPGTRLTVT.

This clonotype was observed a handful of times. This rearrangement joins TRBV20-1 to TRBJ1-5; D ambiguous. Trimming left V 1 base short and J 1 base short, with 11 bases between. This CDR3 has 15 amino acids. Germline V gene data show CDR1 as DFQATT and CDR2 as SNEGSKA (reference sequence). This CDR3 is CSARGIMGSNQPQHF. In nucleotides, the CDR3 is TGCAGTGCTAGAGGAATTATGGGGAGCAATCAGCCCCAGCATTTT.

This clonotype was found many times. The chain links TRBV27 to TRBJ1-1; D is uncertain. V lost 5 bases, J lost 4 bases, and 20 bases lay in between. Germline CDR1 MNHEY, CDR2 SMNVEV (reference sequence). The CDR3 has 16 residues. The DNA for the CDR3 is TGTGCCAGCAGTACCAGCCGTACGTGGGCTAGCACTGAAGCTTTCTTT. Amino acid sequence: CASSTSRTWASTEAFF.

V gene TRBV19 combines with J gene TRBJ1-5; D possibly corresponds to TRBD1 (6 bases). This CDR3 spans 13 amino acids. Trimming pared 7 bases from V and 6 bases from J, leaving 13 bases between. The germline CDR1 and CDR2 sequences are LNHDA and SQIVND (reference sequence). The CDR3 nucleotides read TGTGCCAGTAATCCGTGGGGGGCTCAGCCCCAGCATTTT. Amino acid sequence: CASNPWGAQPQHF.

The table lists this clonotype with a few counts. The chain combines TRBV7-9 with TRBJ1-1; tentative D call: TRBD1 (5 bases). The CDR3 contains 16 residues. CDR1 is SEHNR and CDR2 is FQNEAQ in the germline V gene (reference sequence). Trimming pared 5 bases from V and 5 bases from J, leaving 21 bases between. CDR3 DNA sequence: TGTGCCAGCAGCGAGAAGTATTGGGAGGGGAGAACTGAAGCTTTCTTT. Its protein product is CASSEKYWEGRTEAFF.

This clonotype occurred many times. This sequence joins TRBV24-1 and TRBJ2-2; TRBD1 might be the D (6 bases). The V gene lost 3 bases and the J gene lost 0 bases, with 7 bases spanning the gap. The CDR3 sequence is 15 residues long. Germline assignment: CDR1 KGHDR and CDR2 SFDVKD. The chain's CDR3 is CATSDTGPNTGELFF. The CDR3 DNA reads as TGTGCCACCAGTGATACAGGGCCGAACACCGGGGAGCTGTTTTTT.

The rearrangement joins TRBV29-1 to TRBJ2-3; D may be TRBD2 (7 bases). The CDR3 covers 15 residues. CDR1 is SQVTM and CDR2 is ANQGSEA in the germline V gene. The V end lost 3 bases, the J end lost 6 bases, and 19 bases lay between the germline ends. CDR3 bases: TGCAGCGTTGATTCGTCTAGCGGAGGGGGGGATACGCAGTATTTT. Translating gives CSVDSSSGGGDTQYF.

In the case of this clonotype: This may be a read error, as it is one base from a much larger clone. J is TRBJ2-5 and V is TRBV7-2; possibly TRBD2 for D (6 bases). There are 15 residues in the CDR3. The ends were cut back, 6 bases at V and 1 base at J, with 15 bases in the middle. Germline V gene data show CDR1 as SGHTA and CDR2 as FQGNSA. The CDR3 DNA reads TGTGCCAGCAGGTGGATCGGGACTCTCCAAGAGACCCAGTACTTC. Its translation is CASRWIGTLQETQYF.

This clonotype was seen only a few times. This chain uses TRBV15 with TRBJ1-1; D is possibly TRBD1 (5 bases). Germline loops: CDR1 LNHNV, CDR2 YYDKDF (reference sequence). This CDR3 has 14 amino acids. V was clipped by 4 bases and J by 4 bases, with 13 bases between them. The CDR3 coding sequence is TGTGCCACCAGCACCCAGAGAGGGGTCACTGAAGCTTTCTTT. It translates to CATSTQRGVTEAFF.

CDR3 sequence: CASSIASGSSNSGNTIYF. For the CDR3, the DNA is TGTGCCAGTAGTATAGCTTCGGGATCGTCGAACTCTGGAAACACCATATATTTT. V gene TRBV19 combines with J gene TRBJ1-3; D not certain. Between the trimmed V and J ends, which lost 1 base and 0 bases, there was a span of 16 bases. The CDR3 totals 18 residues. Germline lookup yields CDR1 LNHDA and CDR2 SQIVND (reference sequence).

At least ten counts were recorded for this clonotype. The genes are TRBV2 and TRBJ2-5; tentative D call: TRBD2 (6 bases). Germline CDR1 and CDR2: SNHLY and FYNNEI. The CDR3 runs 13 residues. V lost 8 bases, J lost 3 bases, and 13 bases lay in between. CDR3 residues: CASQERREETQYF. The CDR3 nucleotides are TGTGCCAGCCAGGAAAGGAGGGAAGAGACCCAGTACTTC.

This clonotype was detected only a few times. The chain carries TRBV19 and TRBJ2-5; the match to TRBD1 covers 11 bases. Germline V CDR1 and CDR2: LNHDA, SQIVND (reference sequence). This CDR3 spans 16 amino acids. The junction had 6 bases not matched to a gene; V was cut back by 5 bases and J by 1 base. Here the CDR3 DNA reads TGTGCCAGTAGTCACGGGACAGGGGGGTTCCAAGAGACCCAGTACTTC. Translation: CASSHGTGGFQETQYF.

Details on this clonotype: A much bigger clone sits one base away, suggesting this may be a read error. This chain links TRBV28 with TRBJ2-7; 14 bases match TRBD2. CDR3 size: 15 residues. CDR1 and CDR2 (germline): MDHEN, SYDVKM. Trimming at V came to 5 bases and at J to 5 bases, leaving 5 bases not matched to a gene. The CDR3 is CASSKGTSGSDEQYF. Here the CDR3 DNA reads TGTGCCAGCAGTAAAGGGACTAGCGGGAGCGACGAGCAGTACTTC.

This clonotype was seen ten or more times. The V call is TRBV2, the J call TRBJ2-6; D ambiguous. Trimming stripped 5 bases from V and 0 bases from J, with 8 bases between. The CDR3 sequence is 15 residues long. CDR1 is SNHLY and CDR2 is FYNNEI in the germline V gene. The DNA of the CDR3 is TGTGCCAGCAGTTCCGCTACCTCTGGGGCCAACGTCCTGACTTTC. It is translated as CASSSATSGANVLTF.

The chain combines TRBV6-1 with TRBJ2-7; 8 bases match TRBD1. The CDR3 is 15 residues long. Trimming took 3 bases from V and 0 from J; bases not matched to a gene: 4. Germline-derived CDR1 and CDR2 are MNHNS and SASEGT. As DNA, the CDR3 is TGTGCCAGCAGTGAGAGGGACAGGAGCTCCTACGAGCAGTACTTC. It specifies CASSERDRSSYEQYF.

This clonotype has a count of ten or more. The rearrangement uses TRBV12-3 or TRBV12-4 and TRBJ1-1, with D perhaps TRBD1 (5 bases). Trimming cost V 6 bases and J 7 bases, with 15 bases left between them. The CDR3 is made up of 13 amino acids. CDR3 bases: TGTGCCAGCAGCCTTTCAGGGTTCCGTGAAGCTTTCTTT. Its protein product is CASSLSGFREAFF.

This clonotype was counted at least ten times. The CDR3 DNA is TGTGCCAGCAGTTTATACATGGGGAGAGCTGAAGCTTTCTTT. Amino acids: CASSLYMGRAEAFF. The rearrangement uses TRBV28 and TRBJ1-1; D gene uncertain. The CDR3 is made up of 14 amino acids. In germline, CDR1 is MDHEN, CDR2 SYDVKM. V shed 1 base and J shed 6 bases, with 12 bases lying between them.